This TCR beta chain was sequenced in a study of cytomegalovirus exposure and HLA in healthy donors. Study-wide findings and caveats: Earlier analysis found most TCR beta V segments productive about 87% or about 30% of the time.

As for this clone: Its antigen is not known.

CDR3 length equals 12 residues. Germline V CDR1 and CDR2: SQVTM, ANQGSEA. V dropped 4 bases and J dropped 4 bases, with 11 bases sitting between them. PCR employed 60 Vbeta and 13 Jbeta primers. Sequenced by immunoSEQ multiplex PCR; TCRdb stores in-frame clones only, minus some. The top ten clones hold 3.5% to 4% of a sample with about 190,000 clones, approximately 81% of them seen once. The clonotype originates from a man between 50 and 59 years old in good health and CMV-seronegative. The chain carries TRBV29-1 and TRBJ2-7; D is ambiguous. Sequencing used PBMCs. Here the CDR3 DNA reads TGCAGCGTTGTTTGGCAGACTTACGAGCAGTACTTC. As protein: CSVVWQTYEQYF.